The clone carrying this T cell receptor beta chain was seen a handful of times. This sample stems from a study of T-cell memory formation after mild COVID-19. Germline V gene sequence: CDR1 SQVTM, CDR2 ANQGSEA. This CDR3 is 12 amino acids long. V shed 4 bases, J shed 6 bases, and the junction held 6 bases outside the gene matches. TCRdb reprocessed the 5' RACE reads with MiXCR, giving one entry per CDR3 protein. Here the sample spans 500,000 to 650,000 distinct CDR3 sequences, less than 25% being singletons. The genes are TRBV29-1 and TRBJ2-7; 7 bases line up with TRBD2. Sequenced input: PBMCs or a T cell subset sorted from them (not recorded which). This sequence originates from an adult woman who had mild COVID-19 (a few samples of this study predate the infection). Cell type and time point are not known. CDR3 nucleotide sequence: TGCAGCGTTGGGGAGGGTAGCAGCGAGCAGTACTTC. Protein: CSVGEGSSEQYF.